This T cell receptor beta chain derives from a study of regulatory T cells in long-lasting Graves disease. This clonotype was seen a few times. As yet, its antigen is unknown. General study points: Few sampled subjects may have lowered accuracy.

Arm-PCR of CDR3 regions and iRepertoire HTBI primers were used to build TCR beta libraries. TCRdb used MiXCR to reprocess the multiplex PCR reads, holding one entry per CDR3 protein. Of 350,000 to 550,000 distinct CDR3 sequences listed, approximately 16% were seen once; the top ten hold 23%. Stated time point: newly diagnosed GD, antithyroid drugs for less than 3 months. The authors made the TCR library using RNA they extracted from PBMCs. It was American Thyroid Association guidelines that determined Graves' disease diagnosis. With EDTA tubes as the receptacles, approximately 8.2 milliliters of peripheral blood were drawn. There are 15 residues in the CDR3. Germline CDR1 reads SNHLY; CDR2 reads FYNNEI. V lost 6 bases and J 5 bases, leaving 20 bases between the germline ends. These same records also appear under a second study, on T cells in Graves' hyperthyroidism and ophthalmopathy. That work contributes: A model of 13 V-J pairs discriminated ophthalmopathy from stable hyperthyroidism.

J is TRBJ2-7 and V is TRBV2, with a tentative D call TRBD2 (6 bases). This TCR came from a woman younger than 35 with Graves disease. The starting material was peripheral blood mononuclear cells (PBMCs), obtained at new diagnosis, from a patient treated with antithyroid drugs. CDR3 amino acids: CASSPRTTELHEQYF. The CDR3 coding sequence is TGTGCCAGCAGCCCCCGGACTACCGAACTCCACGAGCAGTACTTC. The full variable domain, in which reference TRBV2 and TRBJ2-7 provide the parts outside the CDR3, is EPEVTQTPSHQVTQMGQEVILRCVPISNHLYFYWYRQILGQKVEFLVSFYNNEISEKSEIFDDQFSVERPDGSNFTLKIRSTKLEDSAMYFCASSPRTTELHEQYFGPGTRLTVT.